This T cell receptor beta chain is drawn from a study of shared clonotypes between healthy human individuals. At the level of the study: Each donor had three CD4 naive, three CD4 memory, two CD8 naive and one CD8 memory plate.

Study-level points and caveats: Tissue TCR repertoires likely differ from these blood-only repertoires.

As concerns this clone: The antigen is not known.

A deep-level run was used for the assay. Generated by immunoSEQ multiplex PCR, the TCRdb table keeps only in-frame clones and is missing some. Found here are roughly 2.6 million clones, more than 90% of them singletons; the top ten hold roughly 0.13%. V was clipped by 6 bases and J by 3 bases, with 11 bases between them. Germline V gene data show CDR1 as LNHDA and CDR2 as SQIVND (reference sequence). The CDR3 is 13 residues long. The sequence came from a man aged 18-30 years in good health. Sequenced input: naive CD4+ T cells sorted from blood. Subset indicated: CD45RA+ positively selected. This chain joins TRBV19 and TRBJ2-5; D might be TRBD2 (6 bases). The CDR3 DNA sequence: TGTGCCAGTAGCTTCGGGGGTAAAGAGACCCAGTACTTC. This codes for CASSFGGKETQYF.